This TCR beta chain was identified in a study of blood T cell repertoires in COVID-19. The data were produced by immunoSEQ multiplex PCR, yet TCRdb's version contains in-frame clones alone and is incomplete. The sample holds around 140,000 clones, about 87% seen once. The germline CDR1 and CDR2 sequences are MDHEN and SYDVKM. The CDR3 is made up of 17 amino acids. Trimming at V came to 6 bases and at J to 0 bases, leaving 8 bases not matched to a gene. Material for sequencing was peripheral blood. The chain joins TRBV28 to TRBJ2-1; the match to TRBD2 covers 10 bases. The receptor was isolated from a man between 60 and 75 years old with active or convalescent COVID-19. The CDR3 here is CASRITGTSASYNEQFF. The DNA for the CDR3 is TGTGCCAGCAGAATAACCGGGACTAGCGCCTCCTACAATGAGCAGTTCTTC. Supplemented by reference TRBV28 and TRBJ2-1, the full variable domain reads DVKVTQSSRYLVKRTGEKVFLECVQDMDHENMFWYRQDPGLGLRLIYFSYDVKMKEKGDIPEGYSVSREKKERFSLILESASTNQTSMYLCASRITGTSASYNEQFFGPGTRLTVL.